Below are 15 T cell receptor beta chains sequenced from a single sample in a study of T cells in Graves' hyperthyroidism and ophthalmopathy. RNA transcripts served as the template for amplifying TCR beta CDR3 regions. First-round RT-PCR of the TCR CDR3 relied on the HTBI primer set. TCRdb re-derived calls from the multiplex PCR reads in MiXCR, one entry per CDR3 protein. There are about 350,000 distinct CDR3 sequences in the sample; approximately 13% occur only once, and around 23% lies in the top ten. The sequenced sample was blood. These receptors all stem from a woman aged 25 to 39 with Graves' hyperthyroidism.

The CDR3 region is CASSLQGQGWELFF. CDR3 sequence (DNA): TGTGCCAGCAGCTTACAGGGACAGGGATGGGAGCTGTTTTTT. This rearrangement joins TRBV7-9 to TRBJ2-2; 9 bases align to TRBD1. V lost 2 bases and J lost 9; bases outside the gene matches: 4. CDR3 length equals 14 residues. Per germline, CDR1 SEHNR and CDR2 FQNEAQ (reference sequence).

Only a few counts were recorded for this clonotype. This rearrangement joins TRBV3-1 to TRBJ2-3; D is uncertain. Per the germline V gene, CDR1 is LGHDT and CDR2 is YNNKEL (reference sequence). Trimming cost V 1 base and J 1 base, with 9 bases left between them. This CDR3 has 15 residues. In DNA, the CDR3 is TGTGCCAGCAGCCAAGGAAGACCCGGCACAGATACGCAGTATTTT. As protein: CASSQGRPGTDTQYF.

This sequence joins TRBV2 and TRBJ1-2; D gene ambiguous. The CDR3 runs 12 residues. Germline-derived CDR1 and CDR2 are SNHLY and FYNNEI. The V gene lost 1 base and the J gene lost 10 bases, with 10 bases spanning the gap. The DNA for the CDR3 is TGTGCCAGCAGTGAAGGCGCTCCTGTCTACACCTTC. Translating gives CASSEGAPVYTF.

This clonotype was seen at least ten times. This sequence joins TRBV12-5 and TRBJ2-1; 8 bases match TRBD2. The ends lost 8 bases at V and 5 bases at J; junction bases unmatched: 11. Germline V gives CDR1 LGHNT, CDR2 FRNRAP. The CDR3 length is 15 residues. CDR3 sequence reads: CASQGTTSGNNEQFF. The CDR3 DNA sequence: TGTGCTAGTCAAGGGACCACTAGCGGAAACAATGAGCAGTTCTTC.

The sample holds many counts of this clonotype. CDR3 in amino acids: CASSFSGRVNEQYF. CDR3 nucleotide sequence: TGTGCCAGCAGCTTTAGCGGGAGGGTCAACGAGCAGTACTTC. The chain carries TRBV11-1 and TRBJ2-7; the match to TRBD2 covers 11 bases. V lost 3 bases to trimming and J lost 5 bases; unmatched junction nucleotides: 3. The CDR3 spans 14 residues. Germline loops: CDR1 SGHAT, CDR2 FQDESV (reference sequence).

This clonotype appeared a few times. The CDR3 DNA sequence: TGCAGCGTTGAAACAGCCGGGGCAGGGGAGACCCAGTACTTC. Protein sequence: CSVETAGAGETQYF. This chain connects TRBV29-1 to TRBJ2-5; D may match TRBD1 or TRBD2 (5 bases each). V was clipped by 2 bases and J by 5 bases, with 15 bases between them. The germline CDR1 and CDR2 sequences are SQVTM and ANQGSEA. This CDR3 comprises 14 residues.

The chain recombines TRBV7-6 with TRBJ2-5, with 11 bases identical to TRBD2. The J segment lost 6 bases and the V segment lost 5 bases, leaving 8 bases of the junction unmatched. The CDR3 has 15 amino acids. Germline loops: CDR1 SGHVS, CDR2 FNYEAQ. The CDR3 loop reads CASSLGTSGVKTQYF. In nucleotides, the CDR3 is TGTGCCAGCAGCCTCGGGACTAGCGGTGTTAAGACCCAGTACTTC.

This clonotype was seen only a few times. CDR3 DNA: TGCAGCGTACAGACAGGCGATGCGCGTGGCTACACCTTC. This codes for CSVQTGDARGYTF. The chain employs TRBV29-1 and TRBJ1-2; D is possibly TRBD1 (6 bases). V was pared by 6 bases and J by 7 bases, with 18 bases between. The CDR3 sequence is 13 residues long. Looked up from germline, CDR1 is SQVTM and CDR2 is ANQGSEA.

With respect to this clonotype: This may come from a read error, since a much larger clone is one base off. This CDR3 fails to terminate in the conserved phenylalanine or tryptophan, so it likely reflects a read error. The chain is built from TRBV6-1 and TRBJ1-2; D gene unclear. Trimming left V 7 bases short and J 5 bases short, with 11 bases between. CDR1 is MNHNS and CDR2 is SASEGT in the germline V gene. The CDR3 sequence is 12 residues long. The CDR3 sequence is CASMRASYGYTL. The CDR3 coding sequence is TGTGCCAGCATGAGGGCCTCTTATGGCTACACCCTC.

This clonotype has at least ten counts. The CDR3 spells CASSLTRATNEKLFF. The CDR3 DNA sequence: TGTGCCAGCAGCTTAACCCGGGCCACTAATGAAAAACTGTTTTTT. J is TRBJ1-4 and V is TRBV7-2; D remains unclear. Between the trimmed V and J ends, which lost 2 bases and 2 bases, there was a span of 9 bases. This CDR3 spans 15 amino acids. Germline values: CDR1 SGHTA, CDR2 FQGNSA.

In this sample, this clonotype turned up many times. CDR3 sequence reads: CASSLIVGNGYTF. The CDR3 DNA reads TGTGCCAGCAGTTTGATTGTAGGGAATGGCTACACCTTC. The chain recombines TRBV12-3 or TRBV12-4 with TRBJ1-2; D gene uncertain. The length of the CDR3 is 13 residues. V lost 3 bases to trimming and J lost 6 bases, with 11 bases between them.

A word on this clonotype: This CDR3 is missing its conserved last phenylalanine or tryptophan, likely due to a read error. The genes are TRBV5-1 and TRBJ2-2; a weak D match, TRBD2 (6 bases). Trimming left V 1 base short and J 5 bases short, with 9 bases between. Germline CDR1 reads SGHRS; CDR2 reads YFSETQ. CDR3 length: 14 amino acids. This chain's CDR3 is CASSLSGGTGELFL. DNA of the CDR3: TGCGCCAGCAGCTTGAGCGGAGGGACCGGGGAGCTGTTTTTG.

This clonotype was counted many times. The chain has TRBV6-2 or TRBV6-3 and TRBJ2-3; no clear D gene. The CDR3 covers 13 residues. Germline V lookup: CDR1 MNHEY, CDR2 SVGEGT. With 6 bases removed from V and 0 bases from J, the gap between germline ends came to 7 bases. The CDR3 reads CASSQTSTDTQYF. The CDR3 coding sequence is TGTGCCAGCAGCCAAACAAGCACAGATACGCAGTATTTT.

This clonotype has a handful of counts. This chain links TRBV7-2 with TRBJ2-4; D is undetermined. The V and J ends lost 4 bases and 7 bases respectively, with 17 bases between them. This CDR3 has 15 amino acids. CDR1 is SGHTA and CDR2 is FQGNSA in the germline V gene. CDR3 sequence: CASSSFGLDLNIQYF. The CDR3 nucleotides read TGTGCCAGCAGCTCCTTTGGTCTAGACTTGAACATTCAGTACTTC. The complete variable domain, with remaining parts taken from reference TRBV7-2 and TRBJ2-4, reads GAGVSQSPSNKVTEKGKDVELRCDPISGHTALYWYRQSLGQGLEFLIYFQGNSAPDKSGLPSDRFSAERTGGSVSTLTIQRTQQEDSAVYLCASSSFGLDLNIQYFGAGTRLSVL.

This clonotype was observed at least ten times. The CDR3 is CASSGGLLGEQFF. CDR3 nucleotide sequence: TGTGCCAGCTCCGGGGGTCTTTTGGGTGAGCAGTTCTTC. The chain employs TRBV2 and TRBJ2-1; tentative D call: TRBD2 (6 bases). Per the germline V gene, CDR1 is SNHLY and CDR2 is FYNNEI. V was shortened by 8 bases and J by 9 bases, with 17 bases between the two germline ends. This CDR3 region has 13 residues.